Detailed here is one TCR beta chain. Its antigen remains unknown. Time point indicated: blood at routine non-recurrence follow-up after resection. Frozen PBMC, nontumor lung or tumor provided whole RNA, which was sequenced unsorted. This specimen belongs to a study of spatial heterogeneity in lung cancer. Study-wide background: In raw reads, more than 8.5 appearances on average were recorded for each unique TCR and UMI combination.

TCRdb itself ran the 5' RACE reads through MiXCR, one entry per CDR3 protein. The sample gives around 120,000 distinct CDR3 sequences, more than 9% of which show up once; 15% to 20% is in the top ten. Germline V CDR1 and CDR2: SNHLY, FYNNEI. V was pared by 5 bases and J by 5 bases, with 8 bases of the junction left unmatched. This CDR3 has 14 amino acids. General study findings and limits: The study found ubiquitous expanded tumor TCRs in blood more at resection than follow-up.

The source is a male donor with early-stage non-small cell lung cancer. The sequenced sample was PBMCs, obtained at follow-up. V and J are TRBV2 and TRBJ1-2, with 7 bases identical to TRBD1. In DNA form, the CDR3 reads TGTGCCAGCAGTTTTACGGGACAGACTTATGGCTACACCTTC. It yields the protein CASSFTGQTYGYTF.